A selection of T cell receptor beta chains follows, all from one sample in a study of blood T cell repertoires in COVID-19. Clones were read by immunoSEQ multiplex PCR, and TCRdb kept only the in-frame ones, dropping some. The sample has 200,000 to 300,000 clones, approximately 86% seen once. The sample comprised PBMCs or T cells enriched from blood (not recorded which). The source is a middle-aged woman with acute COVID-19. The CDR3 runs from the conserved cysteine through the conserved F or W. D genes are given only for firm matches.

v_gene	d_gene	j_gene	CDR3aa	CDR3nt
TRBV12-3/TRBV12-4	.	TRBJ1-1	CASCGETNTEAFF	TGTGCCAGCTGTGGGGAGACGAACACTGAAGCTTTCTTT
TRBV7-9	.	TRBJ1-1	CASSFAGGTEAFF	TGTGCCAGCAGCTTTGCAGGAGGCACTGAAGCTTTCTTT
TRBV30	TRBD1	TRBJ2-3	CAWSAGQGVTDTQYF	TGTGCCTGGAGTGCCGGACAGGGAGTGACAGATACGCAGTATTTT
TRBV5-1	TRBD1	TRBJ2-1	CATHENPGQDDNEQFF	TGCGCCACCCACGAGAACCCGGGACAGGACGACAATGAGCAGTTCTTC
TRBV25-1	.	TRBJ2-7	CASSAGGQSYEQYF	TGTGCCAGCAGTGCCGGGGGACAGTCCTACGAGCAGTACTTC
TRBV12-3/TRBV12-4	.	TRBJ1-1	CASSLGEGAEAFF	TGTGCCAGCAGTTTAGGGGAGGGGGCTGAAGCTTTCTTT
TRBV3-1/TRBV3-2	TRBD1	TRBJ2-2	CASSQAKGGDRGYWTGELFF	TGTGCCAGCAGCCAAGCGAAAGGGGGGGACAGGGGTTATTGGACCGGGGAGCTGTTTTTT
TRBV19	.	TRBJ1-1	CASSIGGENTEAFF	TGTGCCAGTAGTATCGGGGGGGAAAACACTGAAGCTTTCTTT
TRBV19	.	TRBJ2-7	CASSTSQGRSYEQYF	TGTGCCAGTAGTACCTCACAGGGTCGGAGCTACGAGCAGTACTTC
TRBV19	.	TRBJ1-5	CASSPVGNQPQHF	TGTGCCAGTTCCCCTGTAGGCAATCAGCCCCAGCATTTT
TRBV7-2	.	TRBJ1-5	CASSSEGGRYGPQHF	TGTGCCAGCAGCTCCGAGGGGGGGCGTTATGGGCCCCAGCATTTT
TRBV13	TRBD2	TRBJ2-7	CASSLTSQRYEQYF	TGTGCCAGCAGCTTGACTAGCCAGAGGTACGAGCAGTACTTC
TRBV19	.	TRBJ1-3	CASSPADSGNTIYF	TGTGCCAGTAGCCCAGCGGACTCTGGAAACACCATATATTTT
TRBV5-1	.	TRBJ2-2	CASSFGGNTGELFF	TGCGCCAGCAGCTTCGGCGGGAACACCGGGGAGCTGTTTTTT
TRBV27	TRBD1	TRBJ2-3	CASRRDRGTASTDTQYF	TGTGCCAGCAGAAGGGACAGGGGTACCGCTAGCACAGATACGCAGTATTTT